These T cell receptor beta chains were read from a single sample in a study of T cell responses to AZD1222 COVID-19 vaccine. Repertoires were generated with immunoSEQ multiplex PCR, while TCRdb's copy carries only in-frame clones and drops some. Of roughly 67,000 clones listed, about nine tenths were seen once; the top ten hold roughly 7.4%. Sequencing was performed on peripheral blood, taken on day 0 of AZD1222 vaccination. The origin of the receptors is an adult in good health. CDR3s include the opening cysteine and the closing phenylalanine or tryptophan. Fields, in order: CDR3 protein, J gene, V gene.

CDR3aa: CASSQRGDGGNTEAFF; j_gene: TRBJ1-1; v_gene: TRBV4-1
CDR3aa: CATSDFGGGRGYDEQFF; j_gene: TRBJ2-1; v_gene: TRBV24-1
CDR3aa: CSVGGALFPNIQYF; j_gene: TRBJ2-4; v_gene: TRBV29-1
CDR3aa: CSASDGTSGYNEQFF; j_gene: TRBJ2-1; v_gene: TRBV20-1
CDR3aa: CASNPWEPQETQYF; j_gene: TRBJ2-5; v_gene: TRBV6-5
CDR3aa: CASSDYTLIALHF; j_gene: TRBJ1-6; v_gene: TRBV6-1
CDR3aa: CASSQDGDSGGSYEQYF; j_gene: TRBJ2-7; v_gene: TRBV4-3
CDR3aa: CASSLHQSEKYF; j_gene: TRBJ2-7; v_gene: TRBV7-8
CDR3aa: CASSSTTSNYGYTF; j_gene: TRBJ1-2; v_gene: TRBV7-9
CDR3aa: CASSQDGGFAYYGYTF; j_gene: TRBJ1-2; v_gene: TRBV4-3
CDR3aa: CASSYSRTGSYNEQFF; j_gene: TRBJ2-1; v_gene: TRBV6-5
CDR3aa: CASGWGFRSEDEQFF; j_gene: TRBJ2-1; v_gene: TRBV12-5
CDR3aa: CASSLVGKSTDTQYF; j_gene: TRBJ2-3; v_gene: TRBV7-2
CDR3aa: CASSQGVLLNYEQYF; j_gene: TRBJ2-7; v_gene: TRBV3-1/TRBV3-2
CDR3aa: CAWSIAGLSDTQYF; j_gene: TRBJ2-3; v_gene: TRBV30
CDR3aa: CASSFGGDGTGELFF; j_gene: TRBJ2-2; v_gene: TRBV11-2
CDR3aa: CASSPYRDSYGYTF; j_gene: TRBJ1-2; v_gene: TRBV18
CDR3aa: CASSYEGVKRYEQYF; j_gene: TRBJ2-7; v_gene: TRBV7-9
CDR3aa: CASSTQTLYEQYF; j_gene: TRBJ2-7; v_gene: TRBV7-2
CDR3aa: CASSLDLPISFTSYEQYF; j_gene: TRBJ2-7; v_gene: TRBV5-1
CDR3aa: CASRGGLAGLNEQFF; j_gene: TRBJ2-1; v_gene: TRBV7-6
CDR3aa: CASSPGQNEKLFF; j_gene: TRBJ1-4; v_gene: TRBV28
CDR3aa: CASSYSGQQLNSPLHF; j_gene: TRBJ1-6; v_gene: TRBV6-6
CDR3aa: CASKFGGLDTEAFF; j_gene: TRBJ1-1; v_gene: TRBV5-5
CDR3aa: CASSSSGLGTDTQYF; j_gene: TRBJ2-3; v_gene: TRBV11-2
CDR3aa: CASSQDLTATSGRSYNEQFF; j_gene: TRBJ2-1; v_gene: TRBV4-1
CDR3aa: CASSPGTGNSPLHF; j_gene: TRBJ1-6; v_gene: TRBV5-6
CDR3aa: CATLAGGLDSYNEQFF; j_gene: TRBJ2-1; v_gene: TRBV2
CDR3aa: CASSYHPSDTQYF; j_gene: TRBJ2-3; v_gene: TRBV6-2/TRBV6-3
CDR3aa: CASSSGQGLYSNQPQHF; j_gene: TRBJ1-5; v_gene: TRBV27
CDR3aa: CASSQVEGGVNTEAFF; j_gene: TRBJ1-1; v_gene: TRBV3-1/TRBV3-2
CDR3aa: CTSSQTGTDRDHGYTF; j_gene: TRBJ1-2; v_gene: TRBV1
CDR3aa: CASTRSSTDTQYF; j_gene: TRBJ2-3; v_gene: TRBV27
CDR3aa: CASSQDRTDRGRGTEAFF; j_gene: TRBJ1-1; v_gene: TRBV4-1
CDR3aa: CASALGQGNSPLHF; j_gene: TRBJ1-6; v_gene: TRBV3-1/TRBV3-2
CDR3aa: CASSVSREPQGNEQFF; j_gene: TRBJ2-1; v_gene: TRBV5-1
CDR3aa: CASGDGLSALHF; j_gene: TRBJ1-6; v_gene: TRBV6-4
CDR3aa: CAWSVIAGRYEQYF; j_gene: TRBJ2-7; v_gene: TRBV30
CDR3aa: CASSTYQNVRYEQYF; j_gene: TRBJ2-7; v_gene: TRBV19
CDR3aa: CASSWQGNTEAFF; j_gene: TRBJ1-1; v_gene: TRBV6-5
CDR3aa: CASSERRLAGGPGDSKNIQYF; j_gene: TRBJ2-4; v_gene: TRBV2
CDR3aa: CASSLTTNSPLHF; j_gene: TRBJ1-6; v_gene: TRBV11-3
CDR3aa: CSVEGDSSSYNEQFF; j_gene: TRBJ2-1; v_gene: TRBV29-1
CDR3aa: CSVQGQGVTGELFF; j_gene: TRBJ2-2; v_gene: TRBV29-1
CDR3aa: CASSLTGAGGYTF; j_gene: TRBJ1-2; v_gene: TRBV7-9
CDR3aa: CASTPSGTYNEQFF; j_gene: TRBJ2-1; v_gene: TRBV27
CDR3aa: CASSQSGNTEAFF; j_gene: TRBJ1-1; v_gene: TRBV3-1/TRBV3-2